This T cell receptor beta chain derives from a study of Graves' ophthalmopathy and Graves' hyperthyroidism. Notes on the study in general: Detection in blood was also observed for most expanded thyroid clonotypes above 0.001 frequency. Ophthalmopathy versus stable hyperthyroidism: 13-signature model gave 85% to 90% sensitivity, approximately 80% specificity. Both a roughly 70% sensitivity and an approximately 76% specificity characterized the model's predictions of ophthalmopathy progression.

The authors amplified TCR beta CDR3 regions from RNA transcripts. HTBI primers were employed in first-round RT-PCR, then a second-round multiplex PCR followed. TCRdb analysed the multiplex PCR reads with MiXCR anew, one entry per CDR3 protein. The table lists almost 400,000 distinct CDR3 sequences, around 20% of them singletons. This clonotype came up many times. Its antigen is not known. Clinical symptoms, serum thyroxine, TRAb, thyroid ultrasound and orbital computed tomography determined diagnosis. Germline lookup yields CDR1 MNHEY and CDR2 SVGEGT. The CDR3 runs 16 residues. V was trimmed by 3 bases and J by 0 bases, leaving 15 bases between them.

V usage is TRBV6-2 or TRBV6-3 and J usage is TRBJ2-7, with D unresolved. The source is a woman aged 18-30 years with Graves' ophthalmopathy. The specimen was peripheral blood. CDR3 region: CASSYSLVAISYEQYF. In DNA form, the CDR3 reads TGTGCCAGCAGTTATAGCCTCGTGGCGATCTCCTACGAGCAGTACTTC.